The clone carrying this T cell receptor beta chain was counted only a few times. The sample is drawn from a study of blood T cell repertoires in COVID-19. As for the study in general: From the United States, Italy and Spain came samples of acute and convalescent COVID-19. Nucleic acid was either cDNA or gDNA, and it came from T cells, B-cell-depleted T cells, or PBMCs.

Under the authors' procedure: Amplifying reference gene primers gave estimates of nucleated cell counts. The assay was immunoSEQ multiplex PCR, and TCRdb's table has in-frame clones only and misses some. The V and J calls and clone size were taken over from that table, and D and trimming were inferred from the DNA. The sample holds about 280,000 clones; approximately 86% are singletons and the top ten take approximately 8.8%. The germline V gene has CDR1 MNHEY and CDR2 SVGAGI. The V and J ends lost 8 bases and 2 bases respectively, with 10 bases between them. The CDR3 is made up of 13 amino acids. The receptor comes from a man in his late teens or twenties with active or convalescent COVID-19. The chain couples TRBV6-5 to TRBJ1-3, with D tentatively TRBD1 (5 bases). Sequenced input: peripheral blood. Written as DNA, the CDR3 is TGTGCCAGCGGGGCCAACACTGGAAACACCATATATTTT. This sequence encodes CASGANTGNTIYF.